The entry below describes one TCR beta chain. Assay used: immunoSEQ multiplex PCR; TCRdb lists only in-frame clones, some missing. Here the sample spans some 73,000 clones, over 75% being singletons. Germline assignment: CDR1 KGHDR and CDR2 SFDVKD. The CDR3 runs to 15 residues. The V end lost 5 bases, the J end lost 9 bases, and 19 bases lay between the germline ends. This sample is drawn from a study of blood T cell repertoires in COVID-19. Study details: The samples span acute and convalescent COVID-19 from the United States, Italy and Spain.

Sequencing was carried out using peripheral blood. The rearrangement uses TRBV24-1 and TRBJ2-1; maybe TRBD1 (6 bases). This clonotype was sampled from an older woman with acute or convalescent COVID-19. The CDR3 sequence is CATSAQTGTFAEQFF. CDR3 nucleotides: TGTGCCACCAGTGCTCAAACCGGGACATTCGCTGAGCAGTTCTTC.